These 3 T cell receptor beta chains came from one sample sequenced in a study of T cell responses to AZD1222 COVID-19 vaccine. Generated by immunoSEQ multiplex PCR, the TCRdb table keeps only in-frame clones and is missing some. Of about 190,000 clones detected, almost 95% appear once; the ten largest clones hold over 7.5%. The sequenced sample was peripheral blood, obtained on day 0 of AZD1222 vaccination. Every receptor here comes from an adult in good health.

V usage is TRBV7-3 and J usage is TRBJ2-6; D is tentatively TRBD1 or TRBD2 (5 bases each). Per the germline V gene, CDR1 is SGHTA and CDR2 is FQGTGA. Between the trimmed V and J ends, which lost 3 bases and 0 bases, there was a span of 15 bases. The CDR3 is made up of 18 amino acids. The CDR3: CASSFEISGSSGANVLTF. The DNA for the CDR3 is TGTGCCAGCAGCTTTGAAATCTCAGGGAGCTCTGGGGCCAACGTCCTGACTTTC.

This chain uses TRBV12-5 with TRBJ2-3; 10 bases line up with TRBD2. J lost 1 base, V lost 4 bases, and 2 bases had no gene match. Germline assignment: CDR1 LGHNT and CDR2 FRNRAP. This CDR3 region has 15 residues. The CDR3 DNA follows: TGTGCTAGTGGTTGGGGGACTAGCGGCACAGATACGCAGTATTTT. Encoded protein: CASGWGTSGTDTQYF. Using reference TRBV12-5 and TRBJ2-3 for the parts outside the CDR3, the full variable domain is DARVTQTPRHKVTEMGQEVTMRCQPILGHNTVFWYRQTMMQGLELLAYFRNRAPLDDSGMPKDRFSAEMPDATLATLKIQPSEPRDSAVYFCASGWGTSGTDTQYFGPGTRLTVL.

The chain combines TRBV6-5 with TRBJ1-6; D is perhaps TRBD1 (5 bases). Germline V gene sequence: CDR1 MNHEY, CDR2 SVGAGI. V lost 2 bases and J lost 9, with 8 bases in between. There are 13 residues in the CDR3. CDR3 in DNA: TGTGCCAGCAGTTACCAAAGGGGTTCACCCCTCCACTTT. Its protein product is CASSYQRGSPLHF.